The present TCR beta chain was sequenced within a study of read filtering for tumor transcriptome and immune sequencing. Molecular barcoded adaptors covering alpha/delta and beta/gamma chains were used on 400 ng RNA. TCRdb ran MiXCR on the reads and lists one entry per CDR3 protein. The table includes about 500 distinct CDR3 sequences, around 64% detected once. CDR3 size: 15 residues. Trimming removed 2 bases at V and 1 base at J, with 14 bases between. Germline V gene lookup returns CDR1 DFQATT and CDR2 SNEGSKA (reference sequence). This clonotype was obtained from a donor over 35 with multiple myeloma. This table probably holds off-target reads from a library built for another chain. The V and J genes are TRBV20-1 and TRBJ1-2; no clear D gene. Specimen: a population of CD138-negative cells sorted from bone marrow. The CDR3 region has the DNA TGCAGTGCTAGATCAATAGACGGGGTTAACTATGGCTACACCTTC. Protein: CSARSIDGVNYGYTF.